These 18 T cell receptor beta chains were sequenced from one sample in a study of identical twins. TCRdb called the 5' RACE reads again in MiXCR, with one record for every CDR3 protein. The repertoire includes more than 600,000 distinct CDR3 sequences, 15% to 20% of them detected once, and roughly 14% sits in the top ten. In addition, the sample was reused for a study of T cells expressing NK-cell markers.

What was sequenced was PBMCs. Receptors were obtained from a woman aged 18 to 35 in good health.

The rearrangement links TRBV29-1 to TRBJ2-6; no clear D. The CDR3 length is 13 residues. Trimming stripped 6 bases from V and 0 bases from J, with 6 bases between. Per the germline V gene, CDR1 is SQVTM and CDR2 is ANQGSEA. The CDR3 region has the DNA TGCAGCGTAGTTCCCTCTGGGGCCAACGTCCTGACTTTC. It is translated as CSVVPSGANVLTF.

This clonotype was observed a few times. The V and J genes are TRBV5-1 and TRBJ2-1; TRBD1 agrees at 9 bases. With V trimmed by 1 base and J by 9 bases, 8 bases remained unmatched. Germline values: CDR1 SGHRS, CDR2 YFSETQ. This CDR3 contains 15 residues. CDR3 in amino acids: CASSLKTGGMGEQFF. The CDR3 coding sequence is TGCGCCAGCAGCTTGAAGACAGGGGGAATGGGTGAGCAGTTCTTC.

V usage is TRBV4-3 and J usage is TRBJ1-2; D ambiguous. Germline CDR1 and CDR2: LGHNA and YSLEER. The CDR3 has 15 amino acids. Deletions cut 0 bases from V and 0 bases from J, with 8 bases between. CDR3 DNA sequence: TGCGCCAGCAGCCAAGATCGGGTCACTAACTATGGCTACACCTTC. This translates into CASSQDRVTNYGYTF.

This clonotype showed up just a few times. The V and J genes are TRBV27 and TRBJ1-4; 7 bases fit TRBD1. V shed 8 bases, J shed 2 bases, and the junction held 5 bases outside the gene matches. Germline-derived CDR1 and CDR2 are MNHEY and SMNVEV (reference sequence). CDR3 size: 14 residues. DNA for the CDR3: TGTGCCAGCCCAGGGGGACCGACTAATGAAAAACTGTTTTTT. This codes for CASPGGPTNEKLFF.

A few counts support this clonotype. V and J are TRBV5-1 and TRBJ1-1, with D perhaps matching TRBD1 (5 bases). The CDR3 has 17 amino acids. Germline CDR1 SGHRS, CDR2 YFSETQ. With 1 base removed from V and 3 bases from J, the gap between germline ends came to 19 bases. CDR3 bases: TGCGCCAGCAGCTTGCGAGGGGAGAGGCGACGCCACACTGAAGCTTTCTTT. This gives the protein CASSLRGERRRHTEAFF.

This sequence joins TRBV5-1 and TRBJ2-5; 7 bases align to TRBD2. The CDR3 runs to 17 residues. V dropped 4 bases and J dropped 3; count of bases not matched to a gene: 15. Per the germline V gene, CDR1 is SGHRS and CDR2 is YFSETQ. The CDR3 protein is CASSPPTSAYTEETQYF. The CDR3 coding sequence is TGCGCCAGCAGCCCCCCTACTAGCGCCTACACTGAAGAGACCCAGTACTTC.

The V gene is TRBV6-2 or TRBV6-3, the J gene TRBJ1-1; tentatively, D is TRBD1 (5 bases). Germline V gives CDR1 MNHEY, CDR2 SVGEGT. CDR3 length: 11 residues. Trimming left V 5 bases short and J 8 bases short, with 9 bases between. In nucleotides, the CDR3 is TGTGCCAGCAGTCAAGGGGTGGAAGCTTTCTTT. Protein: CASSQGVEAFF.

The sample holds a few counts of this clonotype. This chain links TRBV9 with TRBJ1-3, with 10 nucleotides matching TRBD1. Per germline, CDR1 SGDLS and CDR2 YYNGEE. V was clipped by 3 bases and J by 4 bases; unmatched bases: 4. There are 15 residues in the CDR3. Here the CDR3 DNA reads TGTGCCAGCAGCGGACAGGGGGCGCCGGGAAACACCATATATTTT. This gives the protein CASSGQGAPGNTIYF.

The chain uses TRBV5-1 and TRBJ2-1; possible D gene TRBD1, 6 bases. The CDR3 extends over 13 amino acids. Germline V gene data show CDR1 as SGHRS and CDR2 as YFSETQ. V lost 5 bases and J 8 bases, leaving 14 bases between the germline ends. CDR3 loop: CASSTQGLDEQFF. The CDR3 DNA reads TGCGCCAGCAGTACCCAGGGGCTCGATGAGCAGTTCTTC.

The CDR3 nucleotides are TGTGCCAGCAGCTTGTGGAGGCCATATTTTAACAATGAGCAGTTCTTC. This translates into CASSLWRPYFNNEQFF. The chain carries TRBV5-6 and TRBJ2-1; maybe TRBD2 (5 bases). Trimming took off 1 base at V and 5 bases at J, with 16 bases between the two ends. This CDR3 comprises 16 residues. The germline V gene has CDR1 SGHDT and CDR2 YYEEEE.

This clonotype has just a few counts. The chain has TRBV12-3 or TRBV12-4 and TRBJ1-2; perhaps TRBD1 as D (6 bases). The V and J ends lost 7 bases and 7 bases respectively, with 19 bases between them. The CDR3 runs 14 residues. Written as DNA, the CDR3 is TGTGCCAGCACCTGGCCGGGACAAAACATTGGCTACACCTTC. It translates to CASTWPGQNIGYTF.

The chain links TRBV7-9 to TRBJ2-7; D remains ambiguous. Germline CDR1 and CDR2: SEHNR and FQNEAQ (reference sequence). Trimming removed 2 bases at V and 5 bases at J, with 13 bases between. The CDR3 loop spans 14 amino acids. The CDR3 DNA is TGTGCCAGCAGCTTAAGTGTATCCAGGAACGAGCAGTACTTC. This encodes CASSLSVSRNEQYF.

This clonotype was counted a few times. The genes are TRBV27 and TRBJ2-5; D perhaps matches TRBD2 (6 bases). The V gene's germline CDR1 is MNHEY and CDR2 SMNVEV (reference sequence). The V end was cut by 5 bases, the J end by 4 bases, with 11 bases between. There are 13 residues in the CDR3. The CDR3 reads CASSPPGLETQYF. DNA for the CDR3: TGTGCCAGCAGTCCCCCGGGACTAGAGACCCAGTACTTC.

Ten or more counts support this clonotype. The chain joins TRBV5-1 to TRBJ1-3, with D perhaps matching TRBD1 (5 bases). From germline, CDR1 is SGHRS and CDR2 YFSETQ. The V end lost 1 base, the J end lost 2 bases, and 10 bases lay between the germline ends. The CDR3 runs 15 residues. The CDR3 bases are TGCGCCAGCAGCTTGTTAGGGACTACTGGAAACACCATATATTTT. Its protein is CASSLLGTTGNTIYF.

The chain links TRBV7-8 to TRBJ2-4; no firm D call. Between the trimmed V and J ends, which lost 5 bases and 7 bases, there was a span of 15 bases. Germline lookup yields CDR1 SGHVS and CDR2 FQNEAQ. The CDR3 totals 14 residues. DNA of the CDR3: TGTGCCAGCAGCCCTCGTTCAGTCATTAACATTCAGTACTTC. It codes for CASSPRSVINIQYF. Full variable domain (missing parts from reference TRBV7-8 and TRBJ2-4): GAGVSQSPRYKVAKRGQDVALRCDPISGHVSLFWYQQALGQGPEFLTYFQNEAQLDKSGLPSDRFFAERPEGSVSTLKIQRTQQEDSAVYLCASSPRSVINIQYFGAGTRLSVL.

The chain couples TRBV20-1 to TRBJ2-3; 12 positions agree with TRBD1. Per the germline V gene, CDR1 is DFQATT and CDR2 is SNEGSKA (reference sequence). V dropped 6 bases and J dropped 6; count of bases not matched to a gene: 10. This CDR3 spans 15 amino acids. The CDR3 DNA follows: TGCAGTGCCCGGGGACAGGGGGCTGTGTGGGATACGCAGTATTTT. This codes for CSARGQGAVWDTQYF.

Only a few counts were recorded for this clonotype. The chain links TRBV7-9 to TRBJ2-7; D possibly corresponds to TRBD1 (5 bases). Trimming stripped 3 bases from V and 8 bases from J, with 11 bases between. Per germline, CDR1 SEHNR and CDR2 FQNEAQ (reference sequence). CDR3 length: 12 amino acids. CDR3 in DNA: TGTGCCAGCAGCTTCGACAGTCCCCAGCAGTACTTC. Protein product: CASSFDSPQQYF. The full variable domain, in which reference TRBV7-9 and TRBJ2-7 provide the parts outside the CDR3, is DTGVSQNPRHKITKRGQNVTFRCDPISEHNRLYWYRQTLGQGPEFLTYFQNEAQLEKSRLLSDRFSAERPKGSFSTLEIQRTEQGDSAMYLCASSFDSPQQYFGPGTRLTVT.

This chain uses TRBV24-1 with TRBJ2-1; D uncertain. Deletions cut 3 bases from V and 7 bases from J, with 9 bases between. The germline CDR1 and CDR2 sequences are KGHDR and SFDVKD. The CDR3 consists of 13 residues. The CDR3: CATSDPPLNEQFF. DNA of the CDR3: TGTGCCACCAGTGATCCGCCACTAAATGAGCAGTTCTTC.